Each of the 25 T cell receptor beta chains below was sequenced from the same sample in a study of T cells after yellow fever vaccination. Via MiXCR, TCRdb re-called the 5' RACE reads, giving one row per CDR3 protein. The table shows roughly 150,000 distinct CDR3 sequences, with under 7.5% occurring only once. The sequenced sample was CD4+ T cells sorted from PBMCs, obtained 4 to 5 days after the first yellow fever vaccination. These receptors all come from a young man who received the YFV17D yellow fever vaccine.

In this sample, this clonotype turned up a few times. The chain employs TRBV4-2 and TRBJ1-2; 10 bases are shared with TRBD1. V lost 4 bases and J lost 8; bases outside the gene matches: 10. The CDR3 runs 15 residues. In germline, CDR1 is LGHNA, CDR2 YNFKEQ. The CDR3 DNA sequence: TGTGCCAGCAGCCTGACAGGGGGCCGGCATGGGGGCTACACCTTC. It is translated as CASSLTGGRHGGYTF.

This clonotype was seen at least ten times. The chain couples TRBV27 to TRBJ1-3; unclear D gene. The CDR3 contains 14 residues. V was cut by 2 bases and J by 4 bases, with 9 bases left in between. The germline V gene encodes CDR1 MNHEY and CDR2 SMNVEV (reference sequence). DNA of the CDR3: TGTGCCAGCAGTTTAAGAGACGGAGGAAACACCATATATTTT. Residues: CASSLRDGGNTIYF.

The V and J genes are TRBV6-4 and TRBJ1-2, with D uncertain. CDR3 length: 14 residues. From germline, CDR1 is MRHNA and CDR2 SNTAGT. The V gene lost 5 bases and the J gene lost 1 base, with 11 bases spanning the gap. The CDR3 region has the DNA TGTGCCAGCAGTCCTGGCGGAGATAACTATGGCTACACCTTC. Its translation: CASSPGGDNYGYTF.

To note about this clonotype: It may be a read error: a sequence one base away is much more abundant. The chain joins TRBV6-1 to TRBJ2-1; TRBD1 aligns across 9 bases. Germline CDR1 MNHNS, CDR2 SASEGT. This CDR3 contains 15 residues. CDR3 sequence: CASSEPGQGHNDQFF. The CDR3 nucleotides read TGTGCCAGCAGTGAACCGGGACAGGGACACAATGATCAGTTCTTC.

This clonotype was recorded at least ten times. In DNA form, the CDR3 reads TGCAGTGCTAGATCGCAAGGCTACGAGCAGTACGTC. This gives the protein CSARSQGYEQYV. The gene calls are TRBV20-1 and TRBJ2-7; D unresolved. The V and J ends lost 2 bases and 3 bases respectively, with 8 bases between them. The CDR3 loop spans 12 amino acids. The germline V gene encodes CDR1 DFQATT and CDR2 SNEGSKA (reference sequence).

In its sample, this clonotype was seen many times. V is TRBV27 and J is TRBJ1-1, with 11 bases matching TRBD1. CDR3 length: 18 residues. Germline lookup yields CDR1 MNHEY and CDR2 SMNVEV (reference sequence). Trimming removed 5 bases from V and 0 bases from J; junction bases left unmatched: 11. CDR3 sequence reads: CASSPSDRGLPLNTEAFF. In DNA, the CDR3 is TGTGCCAGCAGTCCGTCGGACAGGGGGCTTCCATTGAACACTGAAGCTTTCTTT.

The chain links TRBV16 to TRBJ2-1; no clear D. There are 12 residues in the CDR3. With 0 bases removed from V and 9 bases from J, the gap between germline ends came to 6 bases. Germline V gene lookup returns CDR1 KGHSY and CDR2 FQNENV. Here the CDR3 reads CASSQSLFEQFF. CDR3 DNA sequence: TGTGCCAGCAGCCAATCGTTATTTGAGCAGTTCTTC.

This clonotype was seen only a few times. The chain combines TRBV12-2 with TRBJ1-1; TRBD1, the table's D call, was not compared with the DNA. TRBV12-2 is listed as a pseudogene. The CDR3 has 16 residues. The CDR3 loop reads CASQGLMGHSDTEAFF. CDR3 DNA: TGTGCAAGTCAAGGCCTGATGGGACACAGTGACACTGAAGCTTTCTTT.

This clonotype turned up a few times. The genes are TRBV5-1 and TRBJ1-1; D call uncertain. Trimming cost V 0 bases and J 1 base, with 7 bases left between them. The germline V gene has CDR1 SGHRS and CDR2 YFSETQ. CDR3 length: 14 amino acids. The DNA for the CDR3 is TGCGCCAGCAGCTTGGCCTTGGCGAACACTGAAGCTTTCTTT. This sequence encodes CASSLALANTEAFF.

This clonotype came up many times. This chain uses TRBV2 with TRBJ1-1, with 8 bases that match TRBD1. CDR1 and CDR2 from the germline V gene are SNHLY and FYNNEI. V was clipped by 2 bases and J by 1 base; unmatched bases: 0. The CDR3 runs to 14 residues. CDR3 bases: TGTGCCAGCAGTGAACAGGGGGCGAACACTGAAGCTTTCTTT. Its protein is CASSEQGANTEAFF.

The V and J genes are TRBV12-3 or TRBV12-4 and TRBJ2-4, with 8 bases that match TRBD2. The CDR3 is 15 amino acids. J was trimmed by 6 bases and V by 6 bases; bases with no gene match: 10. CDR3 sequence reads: CASSLPGLGVNIQYF. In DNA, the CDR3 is TGTGCCAGCAGCCTCCCGGGACTAGGTGTAAACATTCAGTACTTC.

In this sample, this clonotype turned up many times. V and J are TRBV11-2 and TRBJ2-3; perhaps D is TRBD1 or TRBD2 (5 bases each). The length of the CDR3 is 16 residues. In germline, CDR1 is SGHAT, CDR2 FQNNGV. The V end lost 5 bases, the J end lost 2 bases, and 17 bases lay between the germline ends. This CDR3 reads CASSRGADTLTDTQYF. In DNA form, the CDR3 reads TGTGCCAGCAGCCGAGGGGCGGATACTCTCACAGATACGCAGTATTTT.

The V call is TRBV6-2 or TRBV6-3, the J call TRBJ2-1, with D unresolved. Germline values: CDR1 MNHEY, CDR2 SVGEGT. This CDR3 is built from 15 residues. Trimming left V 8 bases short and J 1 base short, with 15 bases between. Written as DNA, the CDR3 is TGTGCCAGCGCTTTAGCCGCACAGTCCTACAATGAGCAGTTCTTC. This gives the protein CASALAAQSYNEQFF.

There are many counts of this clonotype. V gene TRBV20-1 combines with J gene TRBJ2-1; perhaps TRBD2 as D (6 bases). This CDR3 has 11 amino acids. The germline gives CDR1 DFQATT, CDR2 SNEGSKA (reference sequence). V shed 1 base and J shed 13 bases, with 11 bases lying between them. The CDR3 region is CSARAGTPQFF. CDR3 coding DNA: TGCAGTGCTAGAGCCGGGACTCCACAGTTCTTC.

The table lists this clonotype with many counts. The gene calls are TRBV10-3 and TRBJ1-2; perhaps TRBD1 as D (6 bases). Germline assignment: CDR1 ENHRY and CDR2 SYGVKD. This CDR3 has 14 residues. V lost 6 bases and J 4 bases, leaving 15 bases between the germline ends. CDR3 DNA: TGTGCCATCAGAAACAGGGAGCACGGCTATGGCTACACCTTC. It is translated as CAIRNREHGYGYTF.

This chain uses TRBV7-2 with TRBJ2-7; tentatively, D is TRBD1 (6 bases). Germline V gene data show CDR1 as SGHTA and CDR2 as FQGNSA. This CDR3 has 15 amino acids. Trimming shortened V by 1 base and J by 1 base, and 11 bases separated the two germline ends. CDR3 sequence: CASSLETGASYEQYF. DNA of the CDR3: TGTGCCAGCAGCTTAGAGACAGGAGCTTCCTACGAGCAGTACTTC.

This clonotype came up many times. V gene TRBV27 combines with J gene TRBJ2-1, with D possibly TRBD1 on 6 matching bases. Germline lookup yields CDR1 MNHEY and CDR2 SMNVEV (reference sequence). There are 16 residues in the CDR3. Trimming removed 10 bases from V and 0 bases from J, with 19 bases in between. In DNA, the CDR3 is TGTGCCACCTCGGTGAGGGGGACCTCCTCCTACAATGAGCAGTTCTTC. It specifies CATSVRGTSSYNEQFF.

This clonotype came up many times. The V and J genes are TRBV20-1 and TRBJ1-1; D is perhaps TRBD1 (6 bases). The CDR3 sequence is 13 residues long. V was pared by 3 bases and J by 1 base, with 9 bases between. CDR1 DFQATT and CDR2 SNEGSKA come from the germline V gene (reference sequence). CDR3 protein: CSASPTGNTEAFF. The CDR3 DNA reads TGCAGTGCTAGTCCGACAGGGAACACTGAAGCTTTCTTT.

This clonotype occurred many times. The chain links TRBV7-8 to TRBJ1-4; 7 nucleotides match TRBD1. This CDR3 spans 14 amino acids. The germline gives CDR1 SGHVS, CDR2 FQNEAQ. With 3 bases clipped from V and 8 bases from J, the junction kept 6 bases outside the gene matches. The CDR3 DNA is TGTGCCAGCAGCTTGACAGGGAATTCCGAAAAACTGTTTTTT. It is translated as CASSLTGNSEKLFF.

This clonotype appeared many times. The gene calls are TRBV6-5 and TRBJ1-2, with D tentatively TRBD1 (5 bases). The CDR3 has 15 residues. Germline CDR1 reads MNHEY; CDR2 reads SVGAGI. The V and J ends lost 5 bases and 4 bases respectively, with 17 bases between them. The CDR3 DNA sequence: TGTGCCAGCAGTAGTCAGGGTACGGGCAGCTATGGCTACACCTTC. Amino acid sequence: CASSSQGTGSYGYTF.

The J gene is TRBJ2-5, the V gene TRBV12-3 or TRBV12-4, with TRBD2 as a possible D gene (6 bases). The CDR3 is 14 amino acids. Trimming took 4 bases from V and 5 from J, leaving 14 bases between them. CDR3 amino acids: CASSSPRGFETQYF. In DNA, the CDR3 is TGTGCCAGCAGTTCCCCTCGGGGGTTTGAGACCCAGTACTTC.

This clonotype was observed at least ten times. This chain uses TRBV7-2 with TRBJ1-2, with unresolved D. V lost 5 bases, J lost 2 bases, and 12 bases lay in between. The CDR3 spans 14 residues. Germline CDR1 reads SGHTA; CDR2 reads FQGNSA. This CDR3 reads CASSAIGVNYGYTF. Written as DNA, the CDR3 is TGTGCCAGCAGCGCCATCGGGGTGAACTATGGCTACACCTTC.

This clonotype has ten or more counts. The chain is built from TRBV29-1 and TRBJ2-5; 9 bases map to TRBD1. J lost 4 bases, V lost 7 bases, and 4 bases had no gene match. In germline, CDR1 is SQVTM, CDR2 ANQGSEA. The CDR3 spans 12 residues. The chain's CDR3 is CSAGQGRETQYF. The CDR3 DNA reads TGCAGCGCAGGACAGGGGAGAGAGACCCAGTACTTC.

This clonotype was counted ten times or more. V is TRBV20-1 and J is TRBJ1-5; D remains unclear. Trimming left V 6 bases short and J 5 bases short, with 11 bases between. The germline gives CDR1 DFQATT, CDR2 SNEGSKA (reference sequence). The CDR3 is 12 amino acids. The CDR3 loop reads CSARPNHQPQHF. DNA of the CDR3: TGCAGTGCGAGGCCCAATCATCAGCCCCAGCATTTT.

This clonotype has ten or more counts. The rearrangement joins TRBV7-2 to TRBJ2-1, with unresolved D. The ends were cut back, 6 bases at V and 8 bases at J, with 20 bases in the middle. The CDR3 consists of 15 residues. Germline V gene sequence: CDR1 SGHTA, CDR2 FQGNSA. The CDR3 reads CASSPRPIGLHEQFF. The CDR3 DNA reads TGTGCCAGCAGTCCCCGGCCGATAGGGCTGCATGAGCAGTTCTTC.